These 16 T cell receptor beta chains originate from one sample sequenced in a study of cytomegalovirus exposure and HLA in healthy donors. Use of 60 Vbeta and 13 Jbeta primers characterized the PCR. TCRdb keeps only in-frame clones here, not all; method: immunoSEQ multiplex PCR. The profile shows about 140,000 clones, roughly 80% of them singletons. Sequenced material: PBMCs. The origin of the receptors is a female donor in good health and CMV-seronegative.

The V gene is TRBV6-1, the J gene TRBJ1-1; the match to TRBD1 covers 7 bases. V gave up 11 bases and J gave up 1 base; unmatched junction bases: 4. In germline, CDR1 is MNHNS, CDR2 SASEGT. The CDR3 is 12 amino acids. The CDR3 loop is CAGWDRNTEAFF. CDR3 DNA sequence: TGTGCCGGTTGGGACAGGAACACTGAAGCTTTCTTT.

The J gene is TRBJ2-7, the V gene TRBV29-1; 10 positions match TRBD1. CDR3 length: 13 amino acids. CDR1 and CDR2 from the germline V gene are SQVTM and ANQGSEA. Here the CDR3 reads CTATGQGPYEQYF. The CDR3 DNA is TGCACAGCCACGGGACAGGGGCCCTACGAGCAGTACTTC.

The J gene is TRBJ2-2, the V gene TRBV19, with a weak D call TRBD2 (5 bases). The ends were cut back, 1 base at V and 9 bases at J, with 9 bases in the middle. The length of the CDR3 is 13 residues. CDR1 and CDR2 from the germline V gene are LNHDA and SQIVND (reference sequence). The CDR3, as DNA: TGTGCCAGTAGTATAGCGGGGATCCGGGAGCTGTTTTTT. Translation: CASSIAGIRELFF.

The CDR3 spells CASSQDRASGGHVPSTDTQYF. In DNA form, the CDR3 reads TGTGCCAGCAGCCAAGATCGGGCTAGCGGGGGCCACGTACCTAGCACAGATACGCAGTATTTT. J is TRBJ2-3 and V is TRBV4-2; 10 nucleotides match TRBD2. Germline CDR1 is LGHNA and CDR2 is YNFKEQ. The CDR3 consists of 21 residues. Trimming at V came to 0 bases and at J to 0 bases, leaving 15 bases not matched to a gene.

This clone was detected only a few times. The gene calls are TRBV6-1 and TRBJ1-1, with D uncertain. Trimming left V 7 bases short and J 5 bases short, with 17 bases between. Germline CDR1 and CDR2: MNHNS and SASEGT. The CDR3 extends over 14 amino acids. The CDR3 region has the DNA TGTGCCAGCAACGGAAAACAGCGGAATACTGAAGCTTTCTTT. This codes for CASNGKQRNTEAFF.

The CDR3 reads CASSGDSHNSPLHF. Written as DNA, the CDR3 is TGTGCCAGCAGCGGGGACAGCCACAACTCACCCCTCCACTTT. This sequence joins TRBV25-1 and TRBJ1-6; 7 bases agree with TRBD1. This CDR3 contains 14 residues. Germline assignment: CDR1 MGHDK and CDR2 SYGVNS. Trimming removed 6 bases from V and 10 bases from J; junction bases left unmatched: 9. The full variable domain, in which reference TRBV25-1 and TRBJ1-6 provide the parts outside the CDR3, is EADIYQTPRYLVIGTGKKITLECSQTMGHDKMYWYQQDPGMELHLIHYSYGVNSTEKGDLSSESTVSRIRTEHFPLTLESARPSHTSQYLCASSGDSHNSPLHFGNGTRLTVT.

This chain uses TRBV5-6 with TRBJ1-5; 9 nucleotides match TRBD1. V gave up 4 bases and J gave up 3 bases; unmatched junction bases: 8. Looked up from germline, CDR1 is SGHDT and CDR2 is YYEEEE. The CDR3 covers 16 residues. The CDR3 DNA reads TGTGCCAGCAGCCGACACGGGACAGGGTACAATCAGCCCCAGCATTTT. It encodes CASSRHGTGYNQPQHF.

This chain connects TRBV9 to TRBJ2-1; D uncertain. The CDR3 runs to 15 residues. Germline V gene sequence: CDR1 SGDLS, CDR2 YYNGEE. Trimming removed 2 bases at V and 0 bases at J, with 9 bases between. The CDR3 loop reads CASSVVESSYNEQFF. CDR3 sequence (DNA): TGTGCCAGCAGCGTGGTGGAGAGCTCCTACAATGAGCAGTTCTTC.

The J gene is TRBJ1-3, the V gene TRBV19; D is ambiguous. Trimming stripped 7 bases from V and 12 bases from J, with 19 bases between. The germline CDR1 and CDR2 sequences are LNHDA and SQIVND (reference sequence). CDR3 length: 13 residues. The CDR3 loop reads CASTGSPEFIIYF. The CDR3 coding sequence is TGTGCCAGTACCGGGTCCCCAGAGTTTATCATATATTTT.

The chain employs TRBV19 and TRBJ1-2; D is undetermined. Germline CDR1 reads LNHDA; CDR2 reads SQIVND (reference sequence). The CDR3 has 15 amino acids. V lost 2 bases to trimming and J lost 1 base, with 11 bases between them. Written as DNA, the CDR3 is TGTGCCAGTAGTATACGTTCCACAAATAACTATGGCTACACCTTC. Residues: CASSIRSTNNYGYTF.

This chain joins TRBV19 and TRBJ1-4; D not resolved. Trimming pared 3 bases from V and 1 base from J, leaving 9 bases between. Germline lookup yields CDR1 LNHDA and CDR2 SQIVND (reference sequence). The CDR3 is 15 residues long. The CDR3 bases are TGTGCCAGTAGTATCGGGGTAGGAACTAATGAAAAACTGTTTTTT. As protein: CASSIGVGTNEKLFF.

As for this clone: The conserved phenylalanine or tryptophan normally closing the CDR3 is absent here, so this likely arose from a read error. J is TRBJ1-2 and V is TRBV19; TRBD1 agrees at 7 bases. Germline values: CDR1 LNHDA, CDR2 SQIVND (reference sequence). V was clipped by 4 bases and J by 4 bases; unmatched bases: 9. The CDR3 extends over 15 amino acids. In DNA, the CDR3 is TGTGCCAGTAGTACGGGACAGCCCCTCGCCTATGGCTACACCTCC. Translating it yields CASSTGQPLAYGYTS.

This chain uses TRBV13 with TRBJ2-5; perhaps TRBD1 as D (6 bases). The J call is in doubt because the DNA end fits TRBJ2-7 better. This CDR3 has 13 amino acids. From germline, CDR1 is PRHDT and CDR2 FYEKMQ (reference sequence). CDR3 DNA: TGTGCCAGCAGCTTTTTACAGGGCCACGAGCAGTACTTC. Its translation: CASSFLQGHEQYF.

For the CDR3, the DNA is TGTGCCAGCAGTTATGCGACAGACGAGCAGTACTTC. This sequence encodes CASSYATDEQYF. The genes are TRBV6-5 and TRBJ2-7; D may be TRBD1 (5 bases). This CDR3 is 12 amino acids long. V lost 3 bases, J lost 5 bases, and 8 bases lay in between. Germline lookup yields CDR1 MNHEY and CDR2 SVGAGI.

The table lists this clone with a few counts. This chain links TRBV30 with TRBJ2-7; 7 bases fit TRBD1. V trimming: 8 bases; J trimming: 2 bases; junction bases outside the gene matches: 6. Germline V lookup: CDR1 GTSNPN, CDR2 SVGIG (reference sequence). The CDR3 is 12 residues long. In DNA, the CDR3 is TGTGCCCACCAAGACAGGGCCTACGAGCAGTACTTC. This sequence encodes CAHQDRAYEQYF. The full variable domain, in which reference TRBV30 and TRBJ2-7 provide the parts outside the CDR3, is SQTIHQWPATLVQPVGSPLSLECTVEGTSNPNLYWYRQAAGRGLQLLFYSVGIGQISSEVPQNLSASRPQDRQFILSSKKLLLSDSGFYLCAHQDRAYEQYFGPGTRLTVT.

The chain uses TRBV6-5 and TRBJ1-2; 10 bases are a match to TRBD1. After removal of 7 bases from V and 3 bases from J, the junction contained 8 bases not matched to a gene. CDR3 length: 15 residues. CDR1 MNHEY and CDR2 SVGAGI come from the germline V gene. The CDR3: CASTRQGAIDYGYTF. DNA for the CDR3: TGTGCCAGCACCAGACAGGGGGCTATCGACTATGGCTACACCTTC.